The T cell receptor beta chain under discussion was sequenced for a study of identical twins. CDR1 and CDR2 from the germline V gene are DFQATT and SNEGSKA (reference sequence). The CDR3 is 13 amino acids. Trimming took 1 base from V and 6 from J, leaving 13 bases between them. This clonotype has a handful of counts. Carrying unique molecular identifiers, the cDNA also gained a universal primer site through template switching. TCRdb reprocessed the 5' RACE reads with MiXCR, giving one entry per CDR3 protein. The data show 400,000 to 550,000 distinct CDR3 sequences, with roughly an eighth seen just once and around 0.98% held by the top ten. The same data also contributed to another study, on yellow fever vaccine responses in identical twins.

This TCR derives from a woman aged 18-30 years in good health. The specimen sequenced was CD4+ T cells sorted from blood. The chain links TRBV20-1 to TRBJ2-7, with D maybe TRBD1 (6 bases). CDR3 in amino acids: CSARGTGLAEQYF. For the CDR3, the DNA is TGCAGTGCTAGAGGTACAGGGTTGGCCGAGCAGTACTTC.